This TCR beta chain was sequenced during a study of technical replicates of blood from a handful of donors. Some clones are missing from TCRdb's copy, which holds only in-frame ones; the method was immunoSEQ multiplex PCR. The data contain roughly 79,000 clones, around 91% of them singletons. The sequencing input was T cells isolated from PBMCs. This sequence was found in a human donor in good health. Some clones in this sample may be carry-over from other donors' samples.

CDR3 in DNA: TGCGCCAGCACCAGGGGGGTGACCTCCTACGAGCAGTACTTC. Translating it yields CASTRGVTSYEQYF. The chain combines TRBV5-1 with TRBJ2-7; D may be TRBD1 (7 bases). This CDR3 comprises 14 residues. Per germline, CDR1 SGHRS and CDR2 YFSETQ. With 6 bases removed from V and 0 bases from J, the gap between germline ends came to 13 bases. Based on the CDR3 plus reference TRBV5-1 and TRBJ2-7, the full variable domain is KAGVTQTPRYLIKTRGQQVTLSCSPISGHRSVSWYQQTPGQGLQFLFEYFSETQRNKGNFPGRFSGRQFSNSRSEMNVSTLELGDSALYLCASTRGVTSYEQYFGPGTRLTVT.